This is a list of T cell receptor beta chains from one sample in a study of cytomegalovirus exposure and HLA in healthy donors. This table comes from immunoSEQ multiplex PCR, and its TCRdb copy is limited to in-frame clones, with some not included. The sample consists of about 130,000 clones, 80% to 90% of them appearing once. Sequences were obtained from PBMCs. The source is a man aged 45-65 years in good health and CMV-seronegative. Both conserved end residues are part of each CDR3. Fields, in order: clone size, D gene, J gene, V gene, CDR3 length, CDR3 protein, CDR3 DNA. A D gene is named only where the DNA matches it firmly. Where a row states a size, it is once, few, many or the class of an expanded clone; other rows omit it.

>NA|NA|TRBJ2-7|TRBV6-1|14
CASSDLEPRHEQYF
TGTGCCAGCAGTGATCTCGAGCCCCGCCACGAGCAGTACTTC
>once|NA|TRBJ1-4|TRBV16|18
CASSQSMGPYGPNEKLFF
TGTGCCAGCAGCCAATCGATGGGGCCCTATGGGCCTAATGAAAAACTGTTTTTT
>NA|NA|TRBJ2-7|TRBV2|12
CASKTETYEQYF
TGTGCCAGCAAGACAGAGACCTACGAGCAGTACTTC
>NA|NA|TRBJ2-3|TRBV6-5|14
CASSYSRATDTQYF
TGTGCCAGCAGTTACTCCAGGGCCACAGATACGCAGTATTTT
>NA|TRBD1|TRBJ1-2|TRBV6-5|14
CASSPSGQGYGYTF
TGTGCCAGCAGTCCATCCGGACAGGGCTATGGCTACACCTTC
>once|TRBD1|TRBJ2-7|TRBV13|14
CASSLITGVGEQYF
TGTGCCAGCAGCTTAATCACAGGGGTAGGCGAGCAGTACTTC
>NA|TRBD1|TRBJ1-1|TRBV5-4|14
CASSLDRGNTEAFF
TGTGCCAGCAGCTTGGACAGGGGAAACACTGAAGCTTTCTTT
>NA|NA|TRBJ2-3|TRBV30|13
CAWSVVHTDTQYF
TGTGCCTGGAGTGTGGTACACACAGATACGCAGTATTTT
>once|NA|TRBJ2-5|TRBV5-6|14
CASSPGQIQETQYF
TGTGCCAGCAGCCCTGGACAGATCCAAGAGACCCAGTACTTC
>NA|TRBD2|TRBJ2-7|TRBV7-9|17
CASIGNSSGAYPYEQYF
TGTGCCAGCATAGGCAATAGTAGCGGGGCTTACCCCTACGAGCAGTACTTC
>NA|TRBD1|TRBJ1-2|TRBV29-1|12
CSASGGPEGYTF
TGCAGCGCCTCAGGGGGGCCGGAAGGCTACACCTTC
>NA|NA|TRBJ1-5|TRBV2|13
CASKGESEQPQHF
TGTGCCAGCAAAGGGGAATCAGAGCAGCCCCAGCATTTT
>few|NA|TRBJ2-5|TRBV29-1|13
CSVELQGGETQYF
TGCAGCGTTGAACTTCAGGGTGGGGAGACCCAGTACTTC
>NA|NA|TRBJ1-1|TRBV7-9|11
CASSLRYEAFF
TGTGCCAGCAGCCTGAGGTATGAAGCTTTCTTT
>NA|NA|TRBJ2-1|TRBV9|16
CASSAHGTRLGNEQFF
TGTGCCAGCAGCGCGCATGGGACTCGTCTTGGCAATGAGCAGTTCTTC
>NA|NA|TRBJ1-5|TRBV5-6|14
CASSLRGSNQPQHF
TGTGCCAGCAGCCTGCGGGGGAGCAATCAGCCCCAGCATTTT
>NA|NA|TRBJ2-5|TRBV5-5|16
CASSWGPGQGGETQYF
TGTGCCAGCAGCTGGGGCCCGGGTCAGGGTGGGGAGACCCAGTACTTC
>NA|TRBD2|TRBJ2-3|TRBV30|15
CAWSRKRGGWDTQYF
TGTGCCTGGAGTAGGAAGCGGGGGGGATGGGATACGCAGTATTTT
>NA|NA|TRBJ1-2|TRBV6-4|14
CASSPGGSDYGYTF
TGTGCCAGCAGTCCCGGGGGGTCGGACTATGGCTACACCTTC
>NA|NA|TRBJ2-7|TRBV5-1|12
CASSPGSYEQYF
TGCGCCAGCAGCCCCGGCTCCTACGAGCAGTACTTC
>NA|NA|TRBJ1-5|TRBV2|14
CASSRDQGLRPQHF
TGTGCCAGCAGCCGGGACCAGGGGCTTCGGCCCCAGCATTTT
>NA|NA|TRBJ1-1|TRBV11-1|14
CASSLLEENTEAFF
TGTGCCAGCAGCTTATTAGAAGAGAACACTGAAGCTTTCTTT
>NA|NA|TRBJ1-1|TRBV11-1|13
CASRVHRNTEAFF
TGTGCCAGCAGAGTACACAGGAACACTGAAGCTTTCTTT
>NA|NA|TRBJ1-2|TRBV19|14
CASSIGGTNYGYTF
TGTGCCAGTAGTATAGGGGGGACAAACTATGGCTACACCTTC
>NA|NA|TRBJ2-3|TRBV7-9|13
CASSSLGPDTQYF
TGTGCCAGCAGTTCCTTGGGCCCAGATACGCAGTATTTT
>NA|NA|TRBJ1-4|TRBV5-1|15
CASSSYGATNEKLFF
TGCGCCAGCAGCTCCTACGGTGCAACTAATGAAAAACTGTTTTTT
>NA|TRBD1|TRBJ1-4|TRBV4-1|16
CASSQAGGTGLAKLFF
TGCGCCAGCAGCCAAGCCGGGGGGACAGGGTTAGCAAAACTGTTTTTT
>NA|NA|TRBJ2-7|TRBV6-4|16
CASSDCLWSLEYEQYF
TGTGCCAGCAGTGACTGCCTATGGAGCTTAGAATACGAGCAGTACTTC
>NA|TRBD2|TRBJ2-3|TRBV5-1|16
CASSSIGLAGGDTQYF
TGCGCCAGCAGTTCTATTGGACTAGCGGGGGGAGATACGCAGTATTTT
>once|NA|TRBJ2-7|TRBV5-4|15
CASSLEQGYSYEQYF
TGTGCCAGCAGCTTGGAGCAGGGGTACTCCTACGAGCAGTACTTC
>NA|NA|TRBJ2-1|TRBV10-3|13
CAISWADSNEQFF
TGTGCCATCAGTTGGGCCGACAGTAATGAGCAGTTCTTC
>NA|TRBD1|TRBJ1-2|TRBV5-6|15
CASSWRLGQGGGYTF
TGTGCCAGCAGCTGGCGACTCGGACAGGGCGGTGGCTACACCTTC
>NA|NA|TRBJ2-6|TRBV7-9|15
CASSLSGSGANVLTF
TGTGCCAGCAGCTTATCAGGGTCTGGGGCCAACGTCCTGACTTTC
>NA|TRBD1|TRBJ1-1|TRBV27|12
CASSSQGAQAFF
TGTGCCAGCAGTTCCCAGGGGGCTCAAGCTTTCTTT
>NA|NA|TRBJ1-2|TRBV4-1|15
CASSQAGEGFDGYTF
TGCGCCAGCAGCCAAGCAGGGGAAGGGTTCGATGGCTACACCTTC
>NA|NA|TRBJ2-7|TRBV4-1|15
CASSQAPGVTYEQYF
TGCGCCAGCAGCCAAGCCCCAGGGGTGACCTACGAGCAGTACTTC
>NA|NA|TRBJ2-5|TRBV12-5|12
CASGVREETQYF
TGTGCTAGTGGTGTACGGGAAGAGACCCAGTACTTC
>NA|TRBD1|TRBJ2-1|TRBV27|18
CASSLFSAPGQGVDEQFF
TGTGCCAGCAGTTTATTCTCGGCACCGGGACAGGGGGTCGATGAGCAGTTCTTC
>NA|TRBD1|TRBJ1-6|TRBV15|17
CATSRGGARQGNSPLHF
TGTGCCACCAGCAGAGGCGGCGCGAGACAGGGTAATTCACCCCTCCACTTT
>NA|TRBD1|TRBJ1-1|TRBV6-5|15
CASSYGGGGGTEAFF
TGTGCCAGCAGTTACGGAGGGGGCGGAGGCACTGAAGCTTTCTTT
>NA|TRBD1|TRBJ2-2|TRBV4-1|14
CASPWGQGNGELFF
TGCGCCAGTCCCTGGGGACAGGGGAACGGGGAGCTGTTTTTT
>NA|TRBD1|TRBJ2-2|TRBV7-2|15
CASSPRTGWAGELFF
TGTGCCAGCAGCCCCAGGACAGGGTGGGCCGGGGAGCTGTTTTTT
>once|NA|TRBJ1-5|TRBV19|15
CASSPIPGGNQPQHF
TGTGCCAGTAGTCCCATTCCAGGGGGCAATCAGCCCCAGCATTTT
>once|TRBD1|TRBJ2-5|TRBV5-1|16
CASSRHTTGGGETQYF
TGCGCCAGCAGCCGACATACGACAGGGGGCGGAGAGACCCAGTACTTC
>once|TRBD1|TRBJ1-3|TRBV19|15
CASSTRDSLGNTIYF
TGTGCCAGTAGTACCAGGGACAGCCTGGGGAACACCATATATTTT
>NA|TRBD2|TRBJ2-7|TRBV4-1|16
CASSQPLAGGSYEQYF
TGCGCCAGCAGCCAACCGTTAGCGGGGGGATCCTACGAGCAGTACTTC
>NA|NA|TRBJ2-7|TRBV9|14
CASSVLAASYEQYF
TGTGCCAGCAGCGTCTTAGCGGCCTCCTACGAGCAGTACTTC
>NA|NA|TRBJ1-1|TRBV19|14
CASSIGHPNTEAFF
TGTGCCAGTAGTATCGGACACCCGAACACTGAAGCTTTCTTT
>NA|NA|TRBJ2-7|TRBV4-3|15
CASSQVRGISYEQYF
TGCGCCAGCAGCCAAGTGCGAGGAATCTCCTACGAGCAGTACTTC
>NA|TRBD1|TRBJ1-2|TRBV2|14
CASNPDRVDYGYTF
TGTGCCAGCAACCCGGACAGGGTCGACTATGGCTACACCTTC
>NA|TRBD1|TRBJ2-1|TRBV9|15
CASSGGQGIFGEQFF
TGTGCCAGCAGCGGGGGACAGGGGATTTTCGGTGAGCAGTTCTTC
>NA|NA|TRBJ1-1|TRBV7-2|14
CASSLAIGRTEAFF
TGTGCCAGCAGCTTAGCGATAGGGAGGACTGAAGCTTTCTTT
>NA|TRBD2|TRBJ2-1|TRBV5-1|16
CASSLAGGPPDNEQFF
TGCGCCAGCAGCCTAGCGGGGGGGCCGCCGGACAATGAGCAGTTCTTC
>NA|TRBD1|TRBJ1-5|TRBV7-8|14
CASSQGQHNQPQHF
TGTGCCAGCAGCCAGGGACAGCACAATCAGCCCCAGCATTTT
>NA|NA|TRBJ2-7|TRBV5-4|13
CASSFGSSYEQYF
TGTGCCAGCAGCTTCGGGAGTTCCTACGAGCAGTACTTC
>once|NA|TRBJ1-1|TRBV7-2|15
CASSLAEGPSTEAFF
TGTGCCAGCAGCTTAGCGGAGGGGCCCAGCACTGAAGCTTTCTTT
>NA|TRBD2|TRBJ2-3|TRBV5-1|16
CASSLALAGRRDTQYF
TGCGCCAGCAGCTTGGCCTTAGCGGGGCGCCGGGATACGCAGTATTTT
>NA|NA|TRBJ2-3|TRBV13|14
CASSLAGATDTQYF
TGTGCCAGCAGCTTGGCAGGGGCGACAGATACGCAGTATTTT
>NA|NA|TRBJ1-5|TRBV30|13
CAWSPDTNQPQHF
TGTGCCTGGAGTCCGGACACCAATCAGCCCCAGCATTTT